The 21 T cell receptor beta chains below come from one sample, sequenced in a study of shared clonotypes between healthy human individuals. Clones were sequenced by immunoSEQ multiplex PCR, and TCRdb holds only the in-frame ones, with some missing. This table holds about 2.5 million clones, 80% to 95% found once. Sequencing used naive CD4+ T cells from PBMCs. Stated subset: CD45RA+ positively selected. All receptors come from a man between 18 and 35 years old in good health. Some clones in this sample may be carry-over from other donors' samples.

The chain has TRBV5-1 and TRBJ2-2, with D hard to call. The germline V gene has CDR1 SGHRS and CDR2 YFSETQ. V was trimmed by 5 bases and J by 7 bases, leaving 12 bases between them. The CDR3 covers 13 residues. The CDR3 here is CASRRGEIGELFF. CDR3 coding DNA: TGCGCCAGCAGGAGAGGCGAAATCGGGGAGCTGTTTTTT. The full variable domain, completed using reference TRBV5-1 and TRBJ2-2, is KAGVTQTPRYLIKTRGQQVTLSCSPISGHRSVSWYQQTPGQGLQFLFEYFSETQRNKGNFPGRFSGRQFSNSRSEMNVSTLELGDSALYLCASRRGEIGELFFGEGSRLTVL.

This clone was observed a handful of times. The chain links TRBV28 to TRBJ1-1; D gene ambiguous. V lost 10 bases and J 5 bases, leaving 17 bases between the germline ends. CDR3 length: 13 amino acids. Germline CDR1 reads MDHEN; CDR2 reads SYDVKM. DNA for the CDR3: TGTGCCACCCTAGGGATGGGGAGGACTGAAGCTTTCTTT. This encodes CATLGMGRTEAFF.

The chain couples TRBV9 to TRBJ2-2; TRBD2 agrees at 7 bases. Germline CDR1 reads SGDLS; CDR2 reads YYNGEE. The V gene end was trimmed by 0 bases and the J gene end by 5 bases; junction bases not matched to a gene: 7. The CDR3 sequence is 16 residues long. The CDR3 protein is CASSVVERGGTGELFF. The CDR3 DNA follows: TGTGCCAGCAGCGTAGTTGAGCGCGGGGGAACCGGGGAGCTGTTTTTT.

The gene calls are TRBV11-2 and TRBJ1-2; D might be TRBD1 (6 bases). CDR1 is SGHAT, CDR2 FQNNGV, per germline. Trimming cost V 5 bases and J 2 bases, with 18 bases left between them. CDR3 length equals 16 residues. The CDR3 is CASSLRQAPGNYGYTF. The CDR3 coding sequence is TGTGCCAGCAGCCTACGACAGGCTCCCGGGAACTATGGCTACACCTTC.

As concerns this clone: The sample carries other DNA sequences with the same CDR3. V usage is TRBV4-3 and J usage is TRBJ2-3; 14 bases fit TRBD2. The CDR3 length is 16 residues. In germline, CDR1 is LGHNA, CDR2 YSLEER. J lost 1 base, V lost 3 bases, and 0 bases had no gene match. CDR3 nucleotides: TGCGCCAGCAGCCAGGGACTAGCGGGAGGCACAGATACGCAGTATTTT. It codes for CASSQGLAGGTDTQYF.

This clone was seen once. The chain combines TRBV7-3 with TRBJ1-1, with unresolved D. The germline V and J ends were trimmed by 6 bases and 8 bases, with 16 bases remaining between them. Per the germline V gene, CDR1 is SGHTA and CDR2 is FQGTGA. The CDR3 length is 13 residues. In DNA, the CDR3 is TGTGCCAGCAGACTGCGCCTCACAACCGAAGCTTTCTTT. Amino acids: CASRLRLTTEAFF. Variable domain in full (rest from reference TRBV7-3 and TRBJ1-1): GAGVSQTPSNKVTEKGKYVELRCDPISGHTALYWYRQSLGQGPEFLIYFQGTGAADDSGLPNDRFFAVRPEGSVSTLKIQRTERGDSAVYLCASRLRLTTEAFFGQGTRLTVV.

This clone showed up just once. The chain recombines TRBV28 with TRBJ1-2; tentative D call: TRBD1 (6 bases). CDR3 length: 12 residues. V was shortened by 11 bases and J by 4 bases, with 14 bases between the two germline ends. CDR1 is MDHEN and CDR2 is SYDVKM in the germline V gene. CDR3 protein: CAGRGGLYGYTF. The CDR3 DNA sequence: TGTGCCGGCCGGGGGGGCCTCTATGGCTACACCTTC.

V usage is TRBV5-1 and J usage is TRBJ1-1, with a weak D call TRBD1 (6 bases). Trimming left V 8 bases short and J 1 base short, with 18 bases between. The CDR3 runs 15 residues. Germline lookup yields CDR1 SGHRS and CDR2 YFSETQ. The DNA for the CDR3 is TGCGCCAGTCAAATTAAACGGGGACAGAACACTGAAGCTTTCTTT. This gives the protein CASQIKRGQNTEAFF. The whole variable domain, filled in from reference TRBV5-1 and TRBJ1-1, reads KAGVTQTPRYLIKTRGQQVTLSCSPISGHRSVSWYQQTPGQGLQFLFEYFSETQRNKGNFPGRFSGRQFSNSRSEMNVSTLELGDSALYLCASQIKRGQNTEAFFGQGTRLTVV.

Remarks on this clone: The sample contains more than one DNA sequence encoding this CDR3. The genes are TRBV20-1 and TRBJ2-1; no reliable D call. This CDR3 is built from 11 residues. V lost 6 bases, J lost 4 bases, and 7 bases lay in between. Looked up from germline, CDR1 is DFQATT and CDR2 is SNEGSKA (reference sequence). The CDR3 DNA reads TGCAGTGCCCGGGCATACAATGAGCAGTTCTTC. Its translation: CSARAYNEQFF.

CDR3 DNA: TGTGCCAGCAGCCATCGTAGTAGGAACCACTTACCTTCTAGCACAGATACGCAGTATTTT. Its translation is CASSHRSRNHLPSSTDTQYF. This chain links TRBV7-7 with TRBJ2-3, with D uncertain. Deletions cut 5 bases from V and 0 bases from J, with 27 bases between. Germline lookup yields CDR1 SSHAT and CDR2 FNYEAQ (reference sequence). The CDR3 length is 20 residues. Drawing the rest from reference TRBV7-7 and TRBJ2-3, the complete variable domain is GAGVSQSPRYKVTKRGQDVTLRCDPISSHATLYWYQQALGQGPEFLTYFNYEAQPDKSGLPSDRFSAERPEGSISTLTIQRTEQRDSAMYRCASSHRSRNHLPSSTDTQYFGPGTRLTVL.

The chain carries TRBV6-1 and TRBJ2-7; D remains ambiguous. V was trimmed by 1 base and J by 3 bases, leaving 4 bases between them. This CDR3 region has 12 residues. From germline, CDR1 is MNHNS and CDR2 SASEGT. The CDR3 sequence: CASSEGHYEQYF. CDR3 DNA sequence: TGTGCCAGCAGTGAAGGACACTACGAGCAGTACTTC.

This clone was counted once. Other DNA variants within this sample encode the same CDR3. The chain links TRBV19 to TRBJ2-5, with D tentatively TRBD2 (7 bases). V lost 3 bases and J lost 4, with 12 bases in between. The CDR3 spans 14 residues. Germline-derived CDR1 and CDR2 are LNHDA and SQIVND (reference sequence). The CDR3, as DNA: TGTGCCAGTAGTATGGGGGGGGCAGGAGAGACCCAGTACTTC. Translated: CASSMGGAGETQYF.

The chain recombines TRBV19 with TRBJ1-1; no reliable D call. The length of the CDR3 is 9 residues. Germline V lookup: CDR1 LNHDA, CDR2 SQIVND (reference sequence). Trimming took off 11 bases at V and 1 base at J, with 2 bases between the two ends. The CDR3 DNA reads TGTGCCCGGAACACTGAAGCTTTCTTT. It translates to CARNTEAFF.

Details on this clone: The sample has other DNA sequences that encode this CDR3 too. V gene TRBV9 combines with J gene TRBJ2-2, with TRBD2 matching over 7 bases. CDR1 and CDR2 from the germline V gene are SGDLS and YYNGEE. J gave up 4 bases and V 0 bases, and 6 bases lay outside the gene matches. The CDR3 is made up of 16 amino acids. CDR3 nucleotide sequence: TGTGCCAGCAGCGTAGTTGTGGGAGGGCCCACCGGGGAGCTGTTTTTT. Its protein product is CASSVVVGGPTGELFF.

Turning to this clone: Other DNA variants within this sample encode the same CDR3. The genes are TRBV28 and TRBJ1-4; D is ambiguous. Germline-derived CDR1 and CDR2 are MDHEN and SYDVKM. Trimming shortened V by 4 bases and J by 6 bases, and 9 bases separated the two germline ends. The CDR3 covers 13 residues. The CDR3 nucleotides are TGTGCCAGCAGTTCTGGACCGGATGAAAAACTGTTTTTT. This codes for CASSSGPDEKLFF.

The chain combines TRBV7-9 with TRBJ1-5; D unclear. CDR3 length: 14 residues. Trimming pared 2 bases from V and 3 bases from J, leaving 8 bases between. Germline V gives CDR1 SEHNR, CDR2 FQNEAQ (reference sequence). CDR3 region: CASSLTDANQPQHF. The CDR3 DNA is TGTGCCAGCAGCTTAACGGACGCCAATCAGCCCCAGCATTTT.

This chain links TRBV28 with TRBJ2-5, with a weak D call TRBD1 (6 bases). The CDR3 spans 14 residues. From germline, CDR1 is MDHEN and CDR2 SYDVKM. V lost 5 bases and J lost 2, with 12 bases in between. The CDR3 loop is CASSPGHLQETQYF. The CDR3 region has the DNA TGTGCCAGCAGTCCGGGACACCTACAAGAGACCCAGTACTTC.

DNA of the CDR3: TGCGCCAGCAACCCAACAGGCAGCACAGATACGCAGTATTTT. It is translated as CASNPTGSTDTQYF. The V call is TRBV10-1, the J call TRBJ2-3, with D maybe TRBD1 (5 bases). Germline-derived CDR1 and CDR2 are WNHNN and SYGVQD (reference sequence). Trimming shortened V by 7 bases and J by 0 bases, and 11 bases separated the two germline ends. The length of the CDR3 is 14 residues.

The chain has TRBV5-1 and TRBJ2-2; 11 nucleotides align to TRBD2. CDR1 SGHRS and CDR2 YFSETQ come from the germline V gene. The CDR3 has 15 amino acids. V trimming: 5 bases; J trimming: 4 bases; junction bases outside the gene matches: 4. The CDR3 region has the DNA TGCGCCAGCAGATGGCTAGCGGGAGGCACCGGGGAGCTGTTTTTT. Amino acids: CASRWLAGGTGELFF.

The chain joins TRBV5-4 to TRBJ1-3; D not resolved. CDR1 is SGHNT and CDR2 is YYREEE in the germline V gene (reference sequence). The CDR3 totals 12 residues. V lost 0 bases to trimming and J lost 15 bases, with 13 bases between them. Here the CDR3 DNA reads TGTGCCAGCAGCTTGGATCAGGCTCCGGCATATTTT. Translating gives CASSLDQAPAYF.

This chain uses TRBV25-1 with TRBJ2-4, with D perhaps TRBD1 or TRBD2 (5 bases each). The CDR3 is made up of 14 amino acids. V gave up 2 bases and J gave up 7 bases, with 12 bases separating them. The V gene's germline CDR1 is MGHDK and CDR2 SYGVNS. The CDR3 here is CASSEGSWGNIQYF. In DNA form, the CDR3 reads TGTGCCAGCAGTGAAGGTTCCTGGGGGAACATTCAGTACTTC.